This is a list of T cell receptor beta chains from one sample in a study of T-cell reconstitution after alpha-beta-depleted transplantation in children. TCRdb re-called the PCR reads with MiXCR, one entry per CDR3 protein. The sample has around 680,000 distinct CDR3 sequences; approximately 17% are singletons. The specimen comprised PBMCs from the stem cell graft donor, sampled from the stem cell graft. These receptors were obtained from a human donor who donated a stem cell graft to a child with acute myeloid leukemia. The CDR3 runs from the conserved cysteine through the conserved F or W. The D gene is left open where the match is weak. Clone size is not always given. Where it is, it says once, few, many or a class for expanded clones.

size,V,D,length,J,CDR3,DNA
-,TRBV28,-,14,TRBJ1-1,CASRPIREGTEAFF,TGTGCCAGCAGGCCGATCAGGGAGGGCACTGAAGCTTTCTTT
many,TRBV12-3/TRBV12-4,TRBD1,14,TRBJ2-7,CASSLATGQAEQYF,TGTGCCAGCAGTTTAGCGACAGGACAGGCGGAGCAGTACTTC
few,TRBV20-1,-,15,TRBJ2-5,CSARAQTSVQETQYF,TGCAGTGCTAGAGCCCAGACTAGTGTACAAGAGACCCAGTACTTC
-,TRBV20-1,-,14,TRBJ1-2,CSASPGGTNYGYTF,TGCAGTGCTAGTCCGGGAGGAACTAACTATGGCTACACCTTC
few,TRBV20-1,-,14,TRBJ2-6,CSAREPSGANVLTF,TGCAGTGCTAGAGAACCCTCTGGGGCCAACGTCCTGACTTTC
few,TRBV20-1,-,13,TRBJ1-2,CSASSQGHYGYTF,TGCAGTGCTAGCTCGCAGGGCCACTATGGCTACACCTTC
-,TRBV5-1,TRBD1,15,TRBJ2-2,CASSTPGGKSGELFF,TGCGCCAGCAGCACCCCAGGGGGCAAATCCGGGGAGCTGTTTTTT
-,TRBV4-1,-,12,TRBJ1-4,CASSQEWEKLFF,TGCGCCAGCAGCCAAGAGTGGGAAAAACTGTTTTTT
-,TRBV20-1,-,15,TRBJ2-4,CSASSWGERVDIQYF,TGCAGTGCTAGTTCGTGGGGGGAAAGGGTTGACATTCAGTACTTC
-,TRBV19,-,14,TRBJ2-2,CASKESLDTGELFF,TGTGCCAGTAAGGAGAGCCTGGACACCGGGGAGCTGTTTTTT
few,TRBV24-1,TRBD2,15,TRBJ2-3,CASRGRGGFTDTQYF,TGTGCCAGTCGCGGGAGGGGGGGCTTTACAGATACGCAGTATTTT
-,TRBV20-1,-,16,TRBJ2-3,CSARDTGAPSEDTQYF,TGCAGTGCTAGAGATACGGGGGCTCCCTCCGAAGATACGCAGTATTTT
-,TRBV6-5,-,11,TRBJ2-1,CASRRRDEQFF,TGTGCCAGCAGGCGACGGGATGAGCAGTTCTTC
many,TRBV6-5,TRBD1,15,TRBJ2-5,CASSYFGTAQETQYF,TGTGCCAGCAGCTATTTTGGGACAGCCCAAGAGACCCAGTACTTC
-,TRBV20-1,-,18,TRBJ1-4,CSARDPRTALSTNEKLFF,TGCAGTGCTAGAGATCCGAGGACAGCGCTTTCAACTAATGAAAAACTGTTTTTT
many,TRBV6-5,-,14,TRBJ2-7,CASSYRRRGLEQYF,TGTGCCAGCAGTTATAGGCGACGTGGTTTGGAGCAGTACTTC
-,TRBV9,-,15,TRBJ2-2,CASSPTSRGTGELFF,TGTGCCAGCAGCCCTACCTCCCGGGGCACCGGGGAGCTGTTTTTT
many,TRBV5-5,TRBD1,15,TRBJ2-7,CASNSPGTENYEQYF,TGTGCCAGCAACTCTCCCGGGACAGAGAACTACGAGCAGTACTTC
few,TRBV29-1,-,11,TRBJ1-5,CSVGSGTGEHF,-
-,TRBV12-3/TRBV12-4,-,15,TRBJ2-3,CASSLLGSVTDTQYF,TGTGCCAGCAGTTTACTCGGGTCTGTCACAGATACGCAGTATTTT
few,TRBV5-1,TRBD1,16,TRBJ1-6,CASSLGTGGSRSPLHF,TGCGCCAGCAGCTTGGGAACAGGGGGCTCTAGGTCACCCCTCCACTTT
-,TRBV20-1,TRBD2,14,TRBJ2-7,CSATGGLVPQEQYF,TGCAGTGCTACGGGGGGACTAGTCCCTCAAGAGCAGTACTTC
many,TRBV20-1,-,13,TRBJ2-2,CSAATGNTGELFF,TGCAGTGCTGCTACAGGGAACACCGGGGAGCTGTTTTTT
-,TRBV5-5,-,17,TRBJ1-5,CASSPKPGLDSNQPQHF,TGTGCCAGCAGCCCGAAGCCAGGTCTAGATAGCAATCAGCCCCAGCATTTT
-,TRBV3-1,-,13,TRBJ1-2,CASSQETGYGYTF,TGTGCCAGCAGCCAAGAAACAGGTTATGGCTACACCTTC
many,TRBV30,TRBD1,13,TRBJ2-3,CAWSATGGDTQYF,TGTGCCTGGAGTGCAACAGGGGGGGATACGCAGTATTTT
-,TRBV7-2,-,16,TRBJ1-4,CASSPWAGRTNEKLFF,TGTGCCAGCAGCCCCTGGGCAGGGCGAACTAATGAAAAACTGTTTTTT
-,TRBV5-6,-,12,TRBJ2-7,CASGPGEDEQYF,TGTGCCAGCGGTCCAGGGGAGGACGAGCAGTACTTC
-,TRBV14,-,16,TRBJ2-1,CASSQAHLPGLGEQFF,TGTGCCAGCAGCCAAGCTCACCTTCCTGGACTGGGTGAGCAGTTCTTC
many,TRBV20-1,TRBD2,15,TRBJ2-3,CSAIISGGGTDTQYF,TGCAGTGCTATCATTAGCGGGGGGGGCACAGATACGCAGTATTTT
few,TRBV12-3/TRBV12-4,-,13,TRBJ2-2,CASSPRGIGELFF,TGTGCCAGCAGTCCCAGGGGAATCGGGGAGCTGTTTTTT
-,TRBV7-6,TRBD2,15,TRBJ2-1,CASSFHRTSYNEQFF,TGTGCCAGCAGCTTCCATCGGACTAGCTACAATGAGCAGTTCTTC
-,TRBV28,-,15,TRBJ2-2,CASIRGPLNTGELFF,TGTGCCAGCATCAGGGGTCCCCTTAACACCGGGGAGCTGTTTTTT
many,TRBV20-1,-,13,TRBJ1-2,CSARDYDAGGYTF,TGCAGTGCTAGAGATTACGACGCGGGAGGCTACACCTTC
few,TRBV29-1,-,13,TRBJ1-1,CSGEGGLNTEAFF,TGCAGCGGGGAAGGAGGTTTGAACACTGAAGCTTTCTTT
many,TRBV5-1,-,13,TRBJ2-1,CASRIGGDNEQFF,TGCGCCAGCCGTATAGGGGGTGACAATGAGCAGTTCTTC
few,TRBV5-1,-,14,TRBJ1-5,CASSAGGPGKPQHF,TGCGCCAGCAGCGCAGGAGGTCCGGGTAAGCCCCAGCATTTT
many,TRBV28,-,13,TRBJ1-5,CASSSTSYQPQHF,TGTGCCAGCAGTTCAACATCATATCAGCCCCAGCATTTT
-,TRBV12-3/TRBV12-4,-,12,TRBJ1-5,CASSRGSQPQHF,TGTGCCAGCAGCAGGGGAAGTCAGCCCCAGCATTTT
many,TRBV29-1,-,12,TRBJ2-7,CSVGADGGEQYF,TGCAGCGTAGGTGCGGACGGCGGCGAGCAGTACTTC
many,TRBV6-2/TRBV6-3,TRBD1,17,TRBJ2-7,CASSYLGQGAFSYEQYF,TGTGCCAGCAGTTACTTGGGACAGGGGGCCTTCTCCTACGAGCAGTACTTC
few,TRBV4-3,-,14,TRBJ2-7,CASSEVTGRYEQYF,TGCGCCAGCAGCGAAGTCACAGGGCGCTACGAGCAGTACTTC
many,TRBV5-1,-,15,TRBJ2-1,CASSLAGPYGDEQFF,TGCGCCAGCAGCTTGGCGGGTCCCTATGGGGATGAGCAGTTCTTC
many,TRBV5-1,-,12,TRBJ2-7,CASSVSGVEQYF,TGCGCCAGCAGCGTCTCAGGGGTCGAGCAGTACTTC
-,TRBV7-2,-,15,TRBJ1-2,CASSLGDEGSLGYTF,TGTGCCAGCAGCTTGGGGGACGAAGGAAGCCTTGGCTACACCTTC
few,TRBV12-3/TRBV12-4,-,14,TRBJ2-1,CASSFILTVNEQFF,TGTGCCAGCAGTTTCATACTAACGGTGAATGAGCAGTTCTTC
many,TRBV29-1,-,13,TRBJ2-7,CSVEFRSSYEQYF,TGCAGCGTTGAGTTCAGGAGCTCCTACGAGCAGTACTTC
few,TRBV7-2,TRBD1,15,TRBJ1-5,CASSSQTGGVQPQHF,TGTGCCAGCAGCTCCCAAACAGGGGGCGTTCAGCCCCAGCATTTT
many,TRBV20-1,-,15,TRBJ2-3,CSARDGRGPTDTQYF,TGCAGTGCTAGAGATGGGCGGGGCCCCACAGATACGCAGTATTTT
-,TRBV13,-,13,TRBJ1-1,CASSVELPTEAFF,TGTGCCAGCAGCGTCGAACTGCCCACTGAAGCTTTCTTT
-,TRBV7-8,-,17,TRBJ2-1,CASSLRWGGTTYNEQFF,TGTGCCAGCAGCTTACGTTGGGGGGGGACAACCTACAATGAGCAGTTCTTC